Reported below is one TCR beta chain. These data belong to a study of blood T cell repertoires in COVID-19. Study at large: The origin of the acute and convalescent COVID-19 samples was the United States, Italy and Spain.

Authors' processing steps: For nucleated cells, counts were estimated from reference gene primer amplification. The table came from immunoSEQ multiplex PCR; TCRdb's copy has only in-frame clones and leaves some out. V and J calls plus clone size are reproduced from that table; the DNA served to infer D and trimming. The sample lists about 50,000 clones; around 89% were seen once. The CDR3 is 14 residues long. V shed 9 bases and J shed 9 bases, with 21 bases lying between them. Per the germline V gene, CDR1 is ENHRY and CDR2 is SYGVKD. The chain is built from TRBV10-3 and TRBJ2-1; TRBD2 might be the D (7 bases). The receptor's source is a human donor in a cohort sampled during active COVID-19. The sequenced material came from peripheral blood. The CDR3 sequence is CAMGKGGRPSEQFF. The CDR3 coding sequence is TGTGCCATGGGAAAGGGGGGGCGTCCTAGTGAGCAGTTCTTC.